The rows below give T cell receptor beta chains drawn from one sample of a study of TIL therapy for anti-PD-1-resistant metastatic lung cancer. TCRdb keeps only in-frame clones here, not all; method: immunoSEQ multiplex PCR. The sample lists 54,000 or so clones, roughly 80% occurring once. Here the sequenced sample was blood, taken at baseline. These receptors all come from a person aged 25 to 85 with non-small cell lung cancer. Each CDR3 is given with its conserved first and last residue. The D gene is left open where the match is weak. Some rows mark clone size as missing; the rest say once, few, many or name a class of expanded clone.

J: TRBJ1-5
V: TRBV19
D: -
size: -
CDR3: CASNRDGNQPQHF
DNA: TGTGCCAGTAACAGGGATGGTAATCAGCCCCAGCATTTT

J: TRBJ2-7
V: TRBV7-9
D: TRBD1
size: once
CDR3: CASSYQGDYEQYF
DNA: TGTGCCAGCAGCTACCAGGGGGACTACGAGCAGTACTTC

J: TRBJ2-5
V: TRBV28
D: TRBD1
size: few
CDR3: CASSDPRGLHSQETQYF
DNA: TGTGCCAGCAGTGACCCCAGGGGGCTCCACTCCCAAGAGACCCAGTACTTC

J: TRBJ2-6
V: TRBV7-2
D: -
size: -
CDR3: CASSLAAQGGSSGANVLTF
DNA: TGTGCCAGCAGCTTAGCGGCCCAGGGGGGGAGCTCTGGGGCCAACGTCCTGACTTTC

J: TRBJ1-6
V: TRBV7-2
D: -
size: -
CDR3: CASSLVVGQGNSPLHF
DNA: TGTGCCAGCAGCTTAGTAGTCGGGCAGGGAAATTCACCCCTCCACTTT

J: TRBJ1-2
V: TRBV7-2
D: -
size: -
CDR3: CASSLDQGNYGYTF
DNA: TGTGCCAGCAGCTTAGATCAGGGGAACTATGGCTACACCTTC

J: TRBJ1-1
V: TRBV2
D: -
size: -
CDR3: CASSVYETGENEAFF
DNA: TGTGCCAGCAGTGTTTATGAGACAGGCGAGAATGAAGCTTTCTTT

J: TRBJ1-1
V: TRBV7-6
D: -
size: -
CDR3: CASSLGGSGNTEAFF
DNA: TGTGCCAGCAGCTTGGGGGGGTCGGGGAACACTGAAGCTTTCTTT

J: TRBJ1-5
V: TRBV5-1
D: TRBD1
size: few
CDR3: CASSLEQGRNQPQHF
DNA: TGCGCCAGCAGCTTGGAACAGGGGAGGAATCAGCCCCAGCATTTT

J: TRBJ2-3
V: TRBV9
D: TRBD2
size: -
CDR3: CASSVGGLAGGGGNTQYF
DNA: TGTGCCAGCAGCGTAGGGGGACTAGCGGGAGGAGGAGGAAATACGCAGTATTTT

J: TRBJ2-2
V: TRBV7-2
D: -
size: -
CDR3: CASSTSVGTSRGGELFF
DNA: TGTGCCAGCAGCACCAGCGTTGGGACTTCACGCGGCGGGGAGCTGTTTTTT

J: TRBJ2-7
V: TRBV28
D: -
size: -
CDR3: CASSLLAVEQYF
DNA: TGTGCCAGCAGTTTATTAGCGGTCGAGCAGTACTTC

J: TRBJ2-5
V: TRBV30
D: -
size: -
CDR3: CAYENSETQYF
DNA: TGTGCCTATGAAAATTCGGAGACCCAGTACTTC

J: TRBJ2-1
V: TRBV19
D: -
size: few
CDR3: CASSRDYNEQFF
DNA: TGTGCCAGTAGTCGGGACTACAATGAGCAGTTCTTC

J: TRBJ1-3
V: TRBV4-3
D: -
size: -
CDR3: CASSQVGGSGNTIYF
DNA: TGCGCCAGCAGCCAAGTAGGAGGGTCTGGAAACACCATATATTTT

J: TRBJ1-4
V: TRBV6-6
D: -
size: -
CDR3: CASTLPGGEKLFF
DNA: TGTGCCAGCACGTTGCCGGGCGGTGAAAAACTGTTTTTT

J: TRBJ1-4
V: TRBV30
D: -
size: -
CDR3: CAWRRGGNEKLFF
DNA: TGTGCCTGGAGGCGAGGGGGAAATGAAAAACTGTTTTTT

J: TRBJ2-3
V: TRBV18
D: -
size: -
CDR3: CASSPPGLSTDTQYF
DNA: TGTGCCAGCTCACCACCGGGCCTAAGCACAGATACGCAGTATTTT

J: TRBJ2-2
V: TRBV28
D: TRBD1
size: -
CDR3: CASSLRGTGVGELFF
DNA: TGTGCCAGCAGTTTAAGGGGGACAGGGGTCGGGGAGCTGTTTTTT